The clone carrying this T cell receptor beta chain was recorded at least ten times. In making TCR cDNA, 5'RACE template switching added a universal primer site and UMIs to it. TCRdb independently ran MiXCR on the 5' RACE reads; one entry per CDR3 protein. The sample records about 210,000 distinct CDR3 sequences, roughly 3% being singletons. These data come from a study of T cells after yellow fever vaccination. V lost 0 bases, J lost 7 bases, and 9 bases lay in between. The CDR3 sequence is 14 residues long. Germline-derived CDR1 and CDR2 are SGHTA and FQGNSA. This clonotype was sampled from a man younger than 35 who received the YFV17D yellow fever vaccine. The chain employs TRBV7-2 and TRBJ1-4; D might be TRBD1 (5 bases). Source: CD4+ T cells sorted from PBMCs, taken 10 days after the yellow fever booster vaccination. CDR3 sequence reads: CASSLAQGSEKLFF. The CDR3 DNA reads TGTGCCAGCAGCTTAGCGCAGGGATCTGAAAAACTGTTTTTT.